Presented here are 16 T cell receptor beta chains from one specimen sequenced in a study of blood T cell repertoires in COVID-19. Profiled with immunoSEQ multiplex PCR; TCRdb holds only in-frame clones, not every one. Here the sample spans over 150,000 clones, about 85% being singletons. The sequenced sample was peripheral blood. The receptors here all came from a man in his 60s with COVID-19, enrolled during active disease.

The CDR3 loop is CASSQDGQGNSPLHF. The DNA of the CDR3 is TGCGCCAGCAGCCAAGATGGGCAGGGGAATTCACCCCTCCACTTT. The gene calls are TRBV4-3 and TRBJ1-6, with D possibly being TRBD1 (6 bases). This CDR3 is built from 15 residues. V lost 0 bases, J lost 7 bases, and 10 bases lay in between. Germline V lookup: CDR1 LGHNA, CDR2 YSLEER.

This chain uses TRBV7-9 with TRBJ1-6; 9 bases map to TRBD1. The CDR3 has 16 residues. CDR1 is SEHNR and CDR2 is FQNEAQ in the germline V gene (reference sequence). V lost 3 bases and J lost 7; bases outside the gene matches: 7. The CDR3 bases are TGTGCCAGCAGCTTTGCGGGGACAGGGTCAAATTCACCCCTCCACTTT. It yields the protein CASSFAGTGSNSPLHF.

The chain links TRBV18 to TRBJ2-5; TRBD1 might be the D (5 bases). Germline-derived CDR1 and CDR2 are KGHSH and LQKENI. Deletions cut 0 bases from V and 5 bases from J, with 16 bases between. This CDR3 has 16 amino acids. For the CDR3, the DNA is TGTGCCAGCTCACCACCGGGAAATAGGGGTAGGGAGACCCAGTACTTC. Protein sequence: CASSPPGNRGRETQYF.

The rearrangement uses TRBV6-2 or TRBV6-3 and TRBJ2-7, with 14 bases aligning to TRBD2. The J segment lost 6 bases and the V segment lost 0 bases, leaving 4 bases of the junction unmatched. Germline CDR1 is MNHEY and CDR2 is SVGEGT. The CDR3 runs 16 residues. CDR3 sequence (DNA): TGTGCCAGCAGTTACTCGGGACTAGCGGGAGTGGGCGAGCAGTACTTC. Translating gives CASSYSGLAGVGEQYF.

This clone came up once. At the DNA level, this CDR3 is encoded by other sequences in the same sample as well. This chain uses TRBV4-2 with TRBJ2-7; 10 nucleotides align to TRBD1. Trimming cost V 3 bases and J 2 bases; bases outside gene matches: 1. This CDR3 region has 14 residues. Germline loops: CDR1 LGHNA, CDR2 YNFKEQ. CDR3 DNA sequence: TGTGCCAGCAGCCAGGGACAGGGGACCTACGAGCAGTACTTC. Protein: CASSQGQGTYEQYF.

The CDR3 region is CASSSGLARVDEQFF. The CDR3 region has the DNA TGTGCCAGCAGCTCGGGACTAGCGCGAGTTGATGAGCAGTTCTTC. The chain links TRBV7-3 to TRBJ2-1; 10 bases match TRBD2. This CDR3 contains 15 residues. Germline V gene data show CDR1 as SGHTA and CDR2 as FQGTGA. The V segment lost 4 bases and the J segment 8 bases; nucleotides outside the gene matches: 8.

The sample holds a few counts of this clone. The germline gene is not matched at one end of the junction; a read error may be the cause. The genes are TRBV7-7 and TRBJ2-1; 9 bases align to TRBD2. Germline CDR1 reads SSHAT; CDR2 reads FNYEAQ (reference sequence). The CDR3 is 14 residues long. CDR3 residues: CASSPSGVNNEQFF. The CDR3 DNA reads as TGTGCTAGCAGCCCTAGCGGGGTAAACAATGAGCAGTTCTTC.

This clone was counted a single time. The rearrangement uses TRBV5-8 and TRBJ2-1; perhaps TRBD1 as D (6 bases). Germline V gives CDR1 SGHTS, CDR2 YDEGEE. With 4 bases removed from V and 10 bases from J, the gap between germline ends came to 9 bases. This CDR3 is 11 amino acids long. The CDR3 sequence is CASSKGQEQFF. CDR3 bases: TGTGCCAGCAGCAAAGGACAGGAGCAGTTCTTC.

V usage is TRBV19 and J usage is TRBJ2-3; TRBD2 aligns across 10 bases. V shed 4 bases, J shed 0 bases, and the junction held 1 base outside the gene matches. CDR3 length: 15 residues. CDR1 LNHDA and CDR2 SQIVND come from the germline V gene (reference sequence). CDR3 coding DNA: TGTGCCAGTAGTACTAGCGGGAGCAGCACAGATACGCAGTATTTT. Encoded protein: CASSTSGSSTDTQYF.

This sequence joins TRBV6-5 and TRBJ1-1; possible D gene TRBD1, 5 bases. V lost 0 bases and J 4 bases, leaving 12 bases between the germline ends. CDR3 length equals 15 residues. Germline CDR1 is MNHEY and CDR2 is SVGAGI. The CDR3 nucleotides read TGTGCCAGCAGTTACTCTCGGGGGGACCCCACTGAAGCTTTCTTT. Its protein product is CASSYSRGDPTEAFF.

The genes are TRBV28 and TRBJ2-3; D unclear. Trimming pared 10 bases from V and 3 bases from J, leaving 11 bases between. In germline, CDR1 is MDHEN, CDR2 SYDVKM. CDR3 size: 12 residues. The CDR3 spells CATEVVTDTQYF. The CDR3 DNA follows: TGTGCCACAGAAGTGGTAACAGATACGCAGTATTTT.

This clone has just one count. This rearrangement joins TRBV7-2 to TRBJ2-1, with 8 nucleotides matching TRBD2. This CDR3 spans 14 amino acids. The germline V gene has CDR1 SGHTA and CDR2 FQGNSA. Trimming removed 6 bases from V and 15 bases from J; junction bases left unmatched: 16. CDR3: CASSPSGGSFSRFF. The CDR3 DNA follows: TGTGCCAGCAGTCCGAGCGGGGGTTCTTTCTCCCGGTTCTTC.

In DNA, the CDR3 is TGTGCCAGCAGCTTAAGGACTAGCGGGAGGGCCCGGGGAGATACGCAGTATTTT. Protein: CASSLRTSGRARGDTQYF. The chain couples TRBV7-2 to TRBJ2-3, with TRBD2 identical over 15 bases. The CDR3 is 18 amino acids. Germline CDR1 and CDR2: SGHTA and FQGNSA. V lost 2 bases, J lost 5 bases, and 8 bases stayed unmatched.

DNA for the CDR3: TGTGCCAGCAGTCACGACAGACCGAACACCGGGGAGCTGTTTTTT. Translating gives CASSHDRPNTGELFF. The gene calls are TRBV6-5 and TRBJ2-2; D is perhaps TRBD1 (5 bases). V lost 5 bases, J lost 0 bases, and 10 bases lay in between. The CDR3 contains 15 residues. From germline, CDR1 is MNHEY and CDR2 SVGAGI.

J is TRBJ1-6 and V is TRBV7-2; D is undetermined. Germline V gene lookup returns CDR1 SGHTA and CDR2 FQGNSA. CDR3 size: 14 residues. The ends were cut back, 5 bases at V and 9 bases at J, with 14 bases in the middle. Written as DNA, the CDR3 is TGTGCCAGCAGCCCTAGGCGGTTTGGTTCACCCCTCCACTTT. It yields the protein CASSPRRFGSPLHF.

V gene TRBV28 combines with J gene TRBJ1-1; 7 nucleotides align to TRBD1. From germline, CDR1 is MDHEN and CDR2 SYDVKM. The CDR3 loop spans 15 amino acids. J lost 8 bases, V lost 6 bases, and 15 bases had no gene match. CDR3 sequence (DNA): TGTGCCAGCAGAATATTCAGACAGGGTGCAGGGGAAGCTTTCTTT. Its protein product is CASRIFRQGAGEAFF.